This entry is about one T cell receptor (beta chain). No antigen is known for it. The V end was cut by 6 bases, the J end by 1 base, with 13 bases between. CDR3 size: 15 residues. Germline V CDR1 and CDR2: MDHEN, SYDVKM. This entry comes from a study of T-cell memory formation after mild COVID-19. Study context: The two donors had largely donor-specific TCR clusters. Study-level points and caveats: Pre-infection memory showed some responding clones, and this suggested that cross-reactive memory joined. CD8+ contracting clones occupied EMRA, while CD4+ ones occupied mainly CM and EM. The study found balanced CD4/CD8 in clones contracting day 15 to 85 and a CD4+ lean in later expanders.

Each CDR3 protein gets one entry after TCRdb re-called the 5' RACE reads with MiXCR. The top ten hold around 3.4% of the sample, which has some 260,000 distinct CDR3 sequences, 16% seen once. The V and J genes are TRBV28 and TRBJ2-4, with D maybe TRBD1 (5 bases). Input material: PBMCs or a T cell subset sorted from them (not recorded which). This TCR was recovered from a man aged 18 to 30 who had mild COVID-19 (a few samples of this study predate the infection). Cell type and time point are not known. The CDR3 coding sequence is TGTGCCAGCAGCCTGGTCAGGGCGGCCAAAAACATTCAGTACTTC. Its protein is CASSLVRAAKNIQYF.